This entry lists 9 T cell receptor beta chains sequenced from one sample in a study of shared clonotypes between healthy human individuals. Profiled with immunoSEQ multiplex PCR; TCRdb holds only in-frame clones, not every one. The sample includes 95,000 to 120,000 clones, under 70% of them seen just once. Sequencing was performed on memory CD8+ T cells sorted from blood. Subset of the sample: CD45RO+ cells pooled with CCR7-negative TemRA cells. These TCRs come from a woman between 25 and 40 years old in good health.

The chain is built from TRBV5-4 and TRBJ2-1; TRBD1 matches at 7 bases. Germline values: CDR1 SGHNT, CDR2 YYREEE (reference sequence). The CDR3 has 15 residues. V trimming: 4 bases; J trimming: 6 bases; junction bases outside the gene matches: 10. The CDR3 spells CASSPRQGPTNEQFF. CDR3 sequence (DNA): TGTGCCAGCAGCCCGAGACAGGGTCCGACCAATGAGCAGTTCTTC.

V is TRBV11-2 and J is TRBJ2-1; D is ambiguous. Trimming left V 2 bases short and J 10 bases short, with 15 bases between. The CDR3 runs to 14 residues. Germline loops: CDR1 SGHAT, CDR2 FQNNGV. The DNA of the CDR3 is TGTGCCAGCAGCTTATCCCCGACGGCCACGGAGCAGTTCTTC. This sequence encodes CASSLSPTATEQFF.

V is TRBV10-1 and J is TRBJ2-2; no clear D. Germline CDR1 WNHNN, CDR2 SYGVQD (reference sequence). Between the trimmed V and J ends, which lost 0 bases and 3 bases, there was a span of 8 bases. The length of the CDR3 is 15 residues. CDR3 DNA sequence: TGCGCCAGCAGTGAGTCGGGTCAGCACACCGGGGAGCTGTTTTTT. Translation gives CASSESGQHTGELFF.

This chain links TRBV5-6 with TRBJ2-7; the D gene is possibly TRBD1 (6 bases). Germline V gene data show CDR1 as SGHDT and CDR2 as YYEEEE. The germline V and J ends were trimmed by 6 bases and 0 bases, with 10 bases remaining between them. The CDR3 extends over 13 amino acids. CDR3 in DNA: TGTGCCAGCACCGAACAGGGCTCCTACGAGCAGTACTTC. Amino acid sequence: CASTEQGSYEQYF.

This clone appeared many times. The genes are TRBV7-9 and TRBJ1-1; 7 nucleotides match TRBD1. There are 13 residues in the CDR3. V lost 11 bases and J lost 8; bases outside the gene matches: 14. Germline CDR1 reads SEHNR; CDR2 reads FQNEAQ (reference sequence). The CDR3 reads CAGGTDPFEEAFF. CDR3 in DNA: TGTGCCGGAGGGACAGATCCTTTCGAGGAAGCTTTCTTT. The complete variable domain, with remaining parts taken from reference TRBV7-9 and TRBJ1-1, reads DTGVSQNPRHKITKRGQNVTFRCDPISEHNRLYWYRQTLGQGPEFLTYFQNEAQLEKSRLLSDRFSAERPKGSFSTLEIQRTEQGDSAMYLCAGGTDPFEEAFFGQGTRLTVV.

The J gene is TRBJ2-7, the V gene TRBV5-5; 7 bases fit TRBD2. The CDR3 loop spans 14 amino acids. The ends lost 3 bases at V and 2 bases at J; junction bases unmatched: 5. Germline-derived CDR1 and CDR2 are SGHKS and YYEKEE (reference sequence). CDR3 bases: TGTGCCAGCAGCTCGGCTGGGGGGGCCTACGAGCAGTACTTC. It codes for CASSSAGGAYEQYF.

The chain joins TRBV29-1 to TRBJ2-5; 9 bases align to TRBD2. The assigned J gene may be wrong: the sequence end matches TRBJ2-7 better. The CDR3 contains 12 residues. Germline CDR1 is SQVTM and CDR2 is ANQGSEA. The CDR3 here is CSVQGTSHEQYF. The CDR3 nucleotides read TGCAGCGTCCAGGGGACTAGCCACGAGCAGTACTTC.

Comments on this clone: Other nucleotide sequences in the sample specify the same CDR3. The chain joins TRBV7-2 to TRBJ1-1, with D uncertain. The CDR3 length is 13 residues. V lost 5 bases and J lost 3, with 10 bases in between. CDR1 is SGHTA, CDR2 FQGNSA, per germline. The CDR3 protein is CASSSQRDTEAFF. The CDR3 DNA follows: TGTGCCAGCAGCAGTCAGAGGGACACTGAAGCTTTCTTT.

The rearrangement uses TRBV7-9 and TRBJ2-7; D is unclear. CDR3 length: 15 residues. V lost 4 bases to trimming and J lost 2 bases, with 15 bases between them. The V gene's germline CDR1 is SEHNR and CDR2 FQNEAQ (reference sequence). The CDR3 nucleotides are TGTGCCAGCAGCTCAATCACAGTAGGACCCTACGAGCAGTACTTC. Protein: CASSSITVGPYEQYF.